A selection of T cell receptor beta chains follows, all from one sample in a study of OX40 agonist ivuxolimab in advanced cancers. Profiled with immunoSEQ multiplex PCR; TCRdb holds only in-frame clones, not every one. The sample consists of about 45,000 clones, 88% of them appearing once. The material was CD4+ or CD8+ T cells sorted from blood, obtained in a trial of the OX40 agonist ivuxolimab. Receptors originate from an adult with an advanced solid tumor such as melanoma, head and neck, liver or kidney cancer. Both conserved end residues are part of each CDR3. A D gene is named only where the DNA matches it firmly. For some rows the clone size is stated as once, few or many, or as a class when expanded; others skip it.

cdr3_aa,cdr3_nt,clone_size,v_call,d_call,j_call
CASSQVLTSNEQFF,TGTGCCAGCAGCCAAGTGTTGACTAGCAATGAGCAGTTCTTC,.,TRBV14,.,TRBJ2-1
CATSPRSGGQETQYF,TGTGCCACCAGCCCCCGTAGCGGGGGTCAAGAGACCCAGTACTTC,.,TRBV15,TRBD2,TRBJ2-5
CASRPTGSNQPQHF,TGTGCCAGTCGACCGACAGGGAGCAATCAGCCCCAGCATTTT,few,TRBV28,TRBD1,TRBJ1-5
CASSLGAGAQETQYF,TGTGCCAGCAGCTTAGGGGCAGGGGCCCAAGAGACCCAGTACTTC,.,TRBV11-2,.,TRBJ2-5
CASSLLGPTGGYYEQYF,TGTGCCAGCAGCCTATTAGGGCCAACAGGGGGTTACTACGAGCAGTACTTC,few,TRBV7-2,TRBD1,TRBJ2-7
CASSFKGQNTGELFF,TGTGCCAGCAGCTTCAAGGGGCAGAACACCGGGGAGCTGTTTTTT,once,TRBV11-3,.,TRBJ2-2
CASSRGGLPQADTQYF,TGTGCCAGCAGCAGGGGGGGACTACCCCAGGCAGATACGCAGTATTTT,once,TRBV21-1,.,TRBJ2-3
CASSRGTSGTKNIQYF,TGTGCCAGCAGCCGTGGGACTAGCGGGACCAAAAACATTCAGTACTTC,.,TRBV5-6,TRBD2,TRBJ2-4
CASTSWGGLSGANVLTF,TGTGCCAGTACCTCGTGGGGCGGTTTATCTGGGGCCAACGTCCTGACTTTC,.,TRBV19,.,TRBJ2-6
CASSPPAGGNEQFF,TGTGCCAGCTCACCACCGGCGGGAGGTAATGAGCAGTTCTTC,.,TRBV18,TRBD2,TRBJ2-1